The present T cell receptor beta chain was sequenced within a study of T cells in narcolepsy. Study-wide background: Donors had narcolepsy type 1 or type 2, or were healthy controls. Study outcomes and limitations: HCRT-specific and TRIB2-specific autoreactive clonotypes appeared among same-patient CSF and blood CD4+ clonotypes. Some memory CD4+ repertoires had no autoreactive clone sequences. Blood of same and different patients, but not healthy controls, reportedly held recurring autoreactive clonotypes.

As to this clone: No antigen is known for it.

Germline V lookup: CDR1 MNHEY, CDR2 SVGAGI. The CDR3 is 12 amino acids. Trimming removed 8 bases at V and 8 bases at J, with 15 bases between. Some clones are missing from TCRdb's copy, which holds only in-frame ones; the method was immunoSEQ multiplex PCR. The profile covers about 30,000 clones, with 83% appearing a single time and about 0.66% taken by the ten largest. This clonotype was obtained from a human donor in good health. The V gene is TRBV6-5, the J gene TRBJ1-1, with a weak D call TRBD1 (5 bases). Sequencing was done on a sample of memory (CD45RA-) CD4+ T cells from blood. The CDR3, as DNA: TGTGCCAGCTCGACAGTCGGTCGGGAAGCTTTCTTT. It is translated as CASSTVGREAFF.